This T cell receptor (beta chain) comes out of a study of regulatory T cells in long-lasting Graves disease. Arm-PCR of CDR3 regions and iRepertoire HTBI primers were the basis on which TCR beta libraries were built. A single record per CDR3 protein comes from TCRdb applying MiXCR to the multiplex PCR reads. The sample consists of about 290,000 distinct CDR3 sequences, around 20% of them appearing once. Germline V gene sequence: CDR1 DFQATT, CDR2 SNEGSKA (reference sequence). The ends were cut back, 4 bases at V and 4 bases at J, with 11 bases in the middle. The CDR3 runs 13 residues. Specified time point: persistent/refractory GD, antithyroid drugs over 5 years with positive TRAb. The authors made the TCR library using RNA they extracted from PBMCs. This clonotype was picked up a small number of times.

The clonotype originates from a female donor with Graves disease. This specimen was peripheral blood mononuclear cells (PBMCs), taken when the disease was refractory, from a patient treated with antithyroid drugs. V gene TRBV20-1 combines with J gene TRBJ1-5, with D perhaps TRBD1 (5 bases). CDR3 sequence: CSATGDFNQPQHF. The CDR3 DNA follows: TGCAGTGCTACCGGGGACTTTAATCAGCCCCAGCATTTT.